This TCR beta chain stems from a study of blood T cells in healthy people across ages. Using a J-beta primer mix together with a sample-barcoded 5' primer, a second PCR was run for about 6 to 12 cycles. TCRdb analysed the 5' RACE reads with MiXCR anew, one entry per CDR3 protein. The sample lists over 1,200,000 distinct CDR3 sequences, around 59% occurring once. Germline values: CDR1 ENHRY, CDR2 SYGVKD. The CDR3 has 14 residues. With 7 bases removed from V and 1 base from J, the gap between germline ends came to 14 bases. Per-sample PBMC isolation yielded at least 7 million cells. This sequence originates from a young man in good health. The specimen was blood. The V call is TRBV10-3, the J call TRBJ2-7; no clear D. The CDR3 region is CAINKIDGSYEQYF. In nucleotides, the CDR3 is TGTGCCATCAATAAAATCGACGGATCCTACGAGCAGTACTTC.